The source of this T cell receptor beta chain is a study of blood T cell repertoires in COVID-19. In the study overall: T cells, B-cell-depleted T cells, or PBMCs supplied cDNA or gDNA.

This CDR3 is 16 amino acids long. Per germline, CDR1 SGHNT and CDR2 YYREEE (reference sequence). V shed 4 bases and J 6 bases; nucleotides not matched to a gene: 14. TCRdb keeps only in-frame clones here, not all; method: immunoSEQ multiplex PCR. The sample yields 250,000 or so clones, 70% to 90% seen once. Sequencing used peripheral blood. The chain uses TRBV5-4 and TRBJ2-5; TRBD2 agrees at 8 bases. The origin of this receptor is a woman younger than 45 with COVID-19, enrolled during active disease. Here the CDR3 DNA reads TGTGCCAGCAGCGACCTGCTAACGGGAGGGCAGCAGACCCAGTACTTC. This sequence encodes CASSDLLTGGQQTQYF. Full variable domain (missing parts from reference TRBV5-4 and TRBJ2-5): ETGVTQSPTHLIKTRGQQVTLRCSSQSGHNTVSWYQQALGQGPQFIFQYYREEENGRGNFPPRFSGLQFPNYSSELNVNALELDDSALYLCASSDLLTGGQQTQYFGPGTRLLVL.